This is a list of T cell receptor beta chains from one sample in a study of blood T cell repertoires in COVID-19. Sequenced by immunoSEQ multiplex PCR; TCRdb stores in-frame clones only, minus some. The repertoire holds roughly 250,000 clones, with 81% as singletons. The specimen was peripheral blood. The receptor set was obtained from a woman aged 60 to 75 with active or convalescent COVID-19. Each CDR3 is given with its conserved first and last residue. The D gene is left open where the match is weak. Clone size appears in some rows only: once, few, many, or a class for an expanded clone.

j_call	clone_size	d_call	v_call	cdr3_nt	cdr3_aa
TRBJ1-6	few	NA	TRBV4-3	TGCGCCAGCAGCCAAGATAGGTGGCAGGGTAATTCACCCCTCCACTTT	CASSQDRWQGNSPLHF
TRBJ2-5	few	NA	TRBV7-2	TGTGCCAGCAGCTTATTGAGGCGGGAGACCCAGTACTTC	CASSLLRRETQYF
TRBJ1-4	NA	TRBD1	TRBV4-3	TGCGCCAGCAGTCGTTTGGTAGACAGGGGGCGGGATAATGAAAAACTGTTTTTT	CASSRLVDRGRDNEKLFF
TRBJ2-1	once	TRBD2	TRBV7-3	TGTGCCAGCAGCTTACTAGCGGGGGGTTGGAATGAGCAGTTCTTC	CASSLLAGGWNEQFF
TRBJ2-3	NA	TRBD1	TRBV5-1	TGCGCCAGCAGCTTGGCCAAGGGGGCTGGCCCAGATACGCAGTATTTT	CASSLAKGAGPDTQYF
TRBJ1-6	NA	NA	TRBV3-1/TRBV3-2	TGTGCCAGCAGCCAAGAACAAGGATTCAGCGGTAATTCACCCCTCCACTTT	CASSQEQGFSGNSPLHF
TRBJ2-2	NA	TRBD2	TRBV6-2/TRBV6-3	TGTGCCAGCACCCCCGTAGGATTAGCGGGGGGCACAAACACCGGGGAGCTGTTTTTT	CASTPVGLAGGTNTGELFF
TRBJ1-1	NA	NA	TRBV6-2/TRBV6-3	TGTGCCAGCAGTTATAGGGAGGGCACGAACACTGAAGCTTTCTTT	CASSYREGTNTEAFF
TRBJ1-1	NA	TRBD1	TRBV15	TGTGCCACCAGCAGAGGAAGGGGCCGACAGGGGTCGGGCTTATACACTGAAGCTTTCTTT	CATSRGRGRQGSGLYTEAFF
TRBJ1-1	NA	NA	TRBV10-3	TGTGCCATCAGTGACAGGGTATCTGAAGCTTTCTTT	CAISDRVSEAFF